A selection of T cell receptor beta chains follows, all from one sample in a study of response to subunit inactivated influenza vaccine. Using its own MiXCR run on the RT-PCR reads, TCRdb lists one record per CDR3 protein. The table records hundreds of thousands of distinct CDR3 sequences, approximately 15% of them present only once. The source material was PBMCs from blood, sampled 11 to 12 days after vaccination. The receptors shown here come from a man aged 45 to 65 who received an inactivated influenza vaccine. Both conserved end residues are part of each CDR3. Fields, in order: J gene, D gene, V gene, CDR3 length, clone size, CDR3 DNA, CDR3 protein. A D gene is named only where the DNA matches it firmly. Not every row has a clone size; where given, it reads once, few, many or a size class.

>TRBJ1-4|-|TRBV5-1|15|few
TGCGCCAGCAGCCCGGTGGTCGCAACTAATGAAAAACTGTTTTTT
CASSPVVATNEKLFF
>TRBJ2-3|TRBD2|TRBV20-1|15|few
TGCAGTGCGGGGGGGACTAGCGGGGCCACAGATACGCAGTATTTT
CSAGGTSGATDTQYF
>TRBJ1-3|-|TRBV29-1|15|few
TGCAGCGTTGAAACAGTGGCTTCCTCTGGAAACACCATATATTTT
CSVETVASSGNTIYF
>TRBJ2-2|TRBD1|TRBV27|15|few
TGTGCCAGCAGCAATTGGGGACAGATCACCGGGGAGCTGTTTTTT
CASSNWGQITGELFF
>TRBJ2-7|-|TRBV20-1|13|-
TGCAGTGCTAGTACTGGGAGCTCCTACGAGCAGTACTTC
CSASTGSSYEQYF
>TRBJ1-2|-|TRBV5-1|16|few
TGCGCCAGCAGCTCCCTTGCGGGAAAGTCTAACTATGGCTACACCTTC
CASSSLAGKSNYGYTF
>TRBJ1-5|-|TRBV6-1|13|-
TGTGCCAGCAGTGAGCCGTTGGGGGAGCCCCAGCATTTT
CASSEPLGEPQHF
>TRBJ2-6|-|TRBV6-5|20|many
TGTGCCAGCAGTTACTCGATACCAAGGGTACCCCCTTCTGGGGCCAACGTCCTGACTTTC
CASSYSIPRVPPSGANVLTF
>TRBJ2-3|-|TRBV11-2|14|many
TGTGCCAGCAGCTTAGTGGGTGCGACAGATACGCAGTATTTT
CASSLVGATDTQYF
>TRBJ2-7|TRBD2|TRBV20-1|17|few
TGCAGTGCTAGAGACTCCGTGACTAGCGGGAACGTGTACGAGCAGTACTTC
CSARDSVTSGNVYEQYF
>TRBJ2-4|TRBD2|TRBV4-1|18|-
TGCGCCAGCAGCCAAGTAGCGGGGGTGCTACTAGCCAAAAACATTCAGTACTTC
CASSQVAGVLLAKNIQYF
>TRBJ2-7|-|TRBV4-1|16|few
TGCGCCAGCAGCCAAGTCCCGGACAGAGGGGATTACGAGCAGTACTTC
CASSQVPDRGDYEQYF